Listed below are T cell receptor beta chains from one sample, sequenced in a study of PD-1 blockade in classical Hodgkin lymphoma. Generated by immunoSEQ multiplex PCR, the TCRdb table keeps only in-frame clones and is missing some. The sample consists of almost 100,000 clones, around nine tenths of them appearing once. This specimen was peripheral blood mononuclear cells (PBMCs), taken at baseline. Receptor source: a human donor with classical Hodgkin lymphoma. Both conserved end residues are trimmed from each CDR3. The D gene is left open where the match is weak.

J gene: TRBJ2-3; V gene: TRBV4-1; D gene: TRBD1; CDR3 protein: ASSQEVTGGLDTQY
J gene: TRBJ2-5; V gene: TRBV5-5; D gene: NA; CDR3 protein: ASSPDPDIRQETQY
J gene: TRBJ2-1; V gene: TRBV7-3; D gene: TRBD2; CDR3 protein: ASSSGTSGSYNEQF
J gene: TRBJ2-2; V gene: TRBV12-5; D gene: NA; CDR3 protein: ASGLDSTGFNTGELF
J gene: TRBJ2-1; V gene: TRBV27; D gene: NA; CDR3 protein: ASSLPGSYNEQF
J gene: TRBJ2-7; V gene: TRBV18; D gene: NA; CDR3 protein: ASSPLPGQVPYEQY
J gene: TRBJ1-2; V gene: TRBV4-1; D gene: NA; CDR3 protein: ASSQPHGGSYT
J gene: TRBJ2-7; V gene: TRBV2; D gene: TRBD2; CDR3 protein: ASRSPPGLGSYEQY
J gene: TRBJ1-2; V gene: TRBV30; D gene: NA; CDR3 protein: AWTITGLDGYT
J gene: TRBJ2-7; V gene: TRBV18; D gene: NA; CDR3 protein: ASSVSGVPYEQY
J gene: TRBJ1-1; V gene: TRBV19; D gene: NA; CDR3 protein: ASSAPSRTEAF
J gene: TRBJ2-1; V gene: TRBV25-1; D gene: NA; CDR3 protein: ASPTGPRGGSYNEQF
J gene: TRBJ2-1; V gene: TRBV14; D gene: NA; CDR3 protein: ASSPYFREEQF
J gene: TRBJ2-2; V gene: TRBV6-1; D gene: NA; CDR3 protein: ASSQSSVGELF
J gene: TRBJ2-1; V gene: TRBV11-2; D gene: TRBD2; CDR3 protein: ASRPSGSSYNEQF
J gene: TRBJ2-7; V gene: TRBV9; D gene: NA; CDR3 protein: ASSPPARGESEQY
J gene: TRBJ2-3; V gene: TRBV15; D gene: NA; CDR3 protein: ATSRSPRGLAASTDTQY
J gene: TRBJ2-4; V gene: TRBV7-6; D gene: NA; CDR3 protein: ASSLRDSQNIQY
J gene: TRBJ2-7; V gene: TRBV10-1; D gene: NA; CDR3 protein: ASSEGSGGRDEQY
J gene: TRBJ2-5; V gene: TRBV30; D gene: TRBD2; CDR3 protein: AWSYQPGAGGRETQY
J gene: TRBJ2-3; V gene: TRBV11-3; D gene: TRBD2; CDR3 protein: ASSQGTSQDTQY
J gene: TRBJ1-2; V gene: TRBV29-1; D gene: TRBD1; CDR3 protein: SVGDTGQGGE
J gene: TRBJ2-2; V gene: TRBV12-5; D gene: NA; CDR3 protein: ASGWFGQGFSTGELF
J gene: TRBJ2-2; V gene: TRBV10-3; D gene: NA; CDR3 protein: AISDRWTGELF
J gene: TRBJ2-5; V gene: TRBV5-1; D gene: TRBD2; CDR3 protein: ASSLRLAENIQETQY
J gene: TRBJ1-5; V gene: TRBV10-3; D gene: TRBD1; CDR3 protein: AISPDRGSNQPQH
J gene: TRBJ2-1; V gene: TRBV6-4; D gene: NA; CDR3 protein: ASSANRDNEQF
J gene: TRBJ2-1; V gene: TRBV28; D gene: TRBD2; CDR3 protein: ASSLLGTSGRDEQF
J gene: TRBJ2-7; V gene: TRBV10-2; D gene: TRBD2; CDR3 protein: ASSHRLTSGSFHEQY
J gene: TRBJ2-3; V gene: TRBV7-6; D gene: NA; CDR3 protein: ASSLAARGDTQY
J gene: TRBJ2-7; V gene: TRBV6-6; D gene: NA; CDR3 protein: ASSYAGYEQY
J gene: TRBJ1-1; V gene: TRBV6-5; D gene: NA; CDR3 protein: ASSYMANTEAF
J gene: TRBJ1-1; V gene: TRBV2; D gene: TRBD1; CDR3 protein: ASSEFDRGHGTEAF
J gene: TRBJ2-1; V gene: TRBV19; D gene: NA; CDR3 protein: ASSIRGVGNEQF
J gene: TRBJ2-3; V gene: TRBV5-6; D gene: TRBD2; CDR3 protein: ASARASGADTQY
J gene: TRBJ2-7; V gene: TRBV5-6; D gene: TRBD2; CDR3 protein: ASSGGVAYEQY